These T cell receptor beta chains were read from a single sample in a study of identical twins. TCRdb re-called the 5' RACE reads through MiXCR, storing one row per CDR3 protein. The sample has about 690,000 distinct CDR3 sequences, 6.1% seen once. The sample comprised naive T cells sorted from blood. The origin of the receptors is a man younger than 35 in good health. Both conserved end residues are part of each CDR3. A D gene is named only where the DNA matches it firmly. Clone sizes are given selectively: once, few, many, or a class where the clone is expanded.

TRBJ1-5 many NA TRBV5-1 TGCGCCAGCAGACCAGGGACACTTAGCAATCAGCCCCAGCATTTT CASRPGTLSNQPQHF
TRBJ2-3 many NA TRBV29-1 TGCAGCGTTGAAGTGCAGGATACGCAGTATTTT CSVEVQDTQYF
TRBJ2-5 many NA TRBV5-1 TGCGCCAGCAGCCTGGGCCGAATCTCCGGGCCTAATGCACCGGAGACCCAGTACTTC CASSLGRISGPNAPETQYF
TRBJ2-2 NA TRBD1 TRBV7-3 TGTGCCAGCAGCTTAACCCGACAGGGGGCAACCGGGGAGCTGTTTTTT CASSLTRQGATGELFF
TRBJ1-1 NA TRBD1 TRBV11-2 TGTGCCAGCAGCTTAGTCGGGACAGGGGTGAACACTGAAGCTTTCTTT CASSLVGTGVNTEAFF
TRBJ2-1 few NA TRBV11-1 TGTGCCAGCAGCAGGAGCGGTGGGGCCGAGCCCCAGTCCTCCTACAATGAGCAGTTCTTC CASSRSGGAEPQSSYNEQFF
TRBJ2-7 many NA TRBV21-1 TGTGCCAGCAGCCTAGGGGGGACAGCTCAGCTCTACGAGCAGTACTTC CASSLGGTAQLYEQYF
TRBJ2-1 NA TRBD1 TRBV27 TGTGCCAGCAGTCCAACAGGGGTTAGCAATGAGCAGTTCTTC CASSPTGVSNEQFF
TRBJ2-7 many NA TRBV12-3/TRBV12-4 TGTGCCAGCAGTTTAGACGGACAGTACGAGCAGTACTTC CASSLDGQYEQYF
TRBJ2-1 many NA TRBV10-3 TGTGCCATCAGTCGCGTTCCGGGGAATGAGCAGTTCTTC CAISRVPGNEQFF
TRBJ1-3 NA NA TRBV11-2 TGTGCCAGCAGCTCACCGAAGAACGGGACGGGCTCTGGAAACACCATATATTTT CASSSPKNGTGSGNTIYF
TRBJ2-7 many NA TRBV6-2/TRBV6-3 TGTGCCAGCAGTTTAAGACAGATCTACGAGCAGTACTTC CASSLRQIYEQYF
TRBJ1-2 NA NA TRBV20-1 TGCAGTGCTAGTCCGAATAACTATGGCTACACCTTC CSASPNNYGYTF
TRBJ2-7 many NA TRBV12-3/TRBV12-4 TGTGCCAGCAGGGACCCGTTAGGATACGAGCAGTACTTC CASRDPLGYEQYF
TRBJ2-1 many NA TRBV6-2/TRBV6-3 TGTGCCATCTCCCCCCAGGGCTACAATGAGCAGTTCTTC CAISPQGYNEQFF
TRBJ2-1 many TRBD2 TRBV4-2 TGTGCCAGCAGCCAGGGGACTAGCGACAATGAGCAGTTCTTC CASSQGTSDNEQFF
TRBJ1-4 NA NA TRBV5-1 TGCGCCAGCAGCTTGGCGGGGTTCGGTGAAAAACTGTTTTTT CASSLAGFGEKLFF
TRBJ2-5 NA TRBD1 TRBV7-6 TGTGCCAGCAGCCCCCGACAGGGGGCGGGAGAGACCCAGTACTTC CASSPRQGAGETQYF
TRBJ1-1 many NA TRBV21-1 TGTGCCAGCAGCAAAGCAGGGTCAGGGAGGGGTACTGAAGCTTTCTTT CASSKAGSGRGTEAFF
TRBJ1-5 many NA TRBV12-3/TRBV12-4 TGTGCCAGCTCGGCAGGGACTAATCAGCCCCAGCATTTT CASSAGTNQPQHF
TRBJ1-1 many NA TRBV12-3/TRBV12-4 TGTGCCAGCAGTCTCTCAGGGAAGGGGGAAGCTTTCTTT CASSLSGKGEAFF
TRBJ2-6 NA TRBD1 TRBV6-1 TGTGCCAGCAGCCCGCGGGACAGGGGTGCTGGGGCCAACGTCCTGACTTTC CASSPRDRGAGANVLTF
TRBJ1-4 few NA TRBV2 TGTGCCAGCAGTGATATTGTGGGGGTGGTTGAAAAACTGTTTTTT CASSDIVGVVEKLFF
TRBJ2-1 NA TRBD2 TRBV2 TGTGCCAGCAGGGCAATATCGAGCGGGAGCAATGAGCAGTTCTTC CASRAISSGSNEQFF
TRBJ2-7 few TRBD2 TRBV18 TGTGCCAGCTCACCACGCGGGAGTTTGTACGAGCAGTACTTC CASSPRGSLYEQYF
TRBJ1-1 many TRBD1 TRBV20-1 TGCAGTGCTAGAGATTTGGGACAGGACGGCACTGAAGCTTTCTTT CSARDLGQDGTEAFF
TRBJ1-1 few NA TRBV2 TGTGCCAGCACCAACCCGCCAGGGGCAGCTTTCTTT CASTNPPGAAFF
TRBJ2-3 few TRBD2 TRBV10-3 TGTGCCATCAGTTGGACTAGCGGCAGCACAGATACGCAGTATTTT CAISWTSGSTDTQYF
TRBJ2-3 NA TRBD1 TRBV24-1 TGTGCCACCAGTGACCCCAGGGGGAGCGGCACAGATACGCAGTATTTT CATSDPRGSGTDTQYF
TRBJ2-7 many NA TRBV5-1 TGCGCCAGCAGCTTAGGGACCTCTAGCTCCTACGAGCAGTACTTC CASSLGTSSSYEQYF
TRBJ1-1 many TRBD1 TRBV6-2/TRBV6-3 TGTGCCAGCAGTTACACAGGGGGCGGGGTGTACACTGAAGCTTTCTTT CASSYTGGGVYTEAFF
TRBJ2-1 few TRBD2 TRBV4-1 TGCGCCAGCAGCCAAGAAGGACTAGCGGGAGGGAATAATGAGCAGTTCTTC CASSQEGLAGGNNEQFF
TRBJ1-5 many NA TRBV7-2 TGTGCCAGCAGCTTACAAGGGTTCCTCCCTCAGCCCCAGCATTTT CASSLQGFLPQPQHF
TRBJ1-5 many NA TRBV28 TGTGCCAGCAGTTTAACAGGGTATGGCCAGCCCCAGCATTTT CASSLTGYGQPQHF
TRBJ1-1 few NA TRBV6-2/TRBV6-3 TGTGCCAGCAGTTACGACAGCTGGGCCCCTGAAGCTTTCTTT CASSYDSWAPEAFF
TRBJ2-1 NA NA TRBV5-1 TGCGCCAGCAGCTTGGCTGGCAGGAGCTCCTACAATGAGCAGTTCTTC CASSLAGRSSYNEQFF
TRBJ2-1 many NA TRBV28 TGTGCCAGCAGAAATCTGGGTAATGAGCAGTTCTTC CASRNLGNEQFF
TRBJ2-1 few TRBD2 TRBV27 TGTGCCAGCAGTTTCCACCCGGGACTAGCGGAGAATGAGCAGTTCTTC CASSFHPGLAENEQFF
TRBJ2-1 NA TRBD1 TRBV5-6 TGTGCCAGCAGCCTACGGACAGGGGAGCAGTTCTTC CASSLRTGEQFF
TRBJ2-3 NA NA TRBV23-1 TGCGCCAGCCCTACCCAAGGAAGGGTCCCTAGCACAGATACGCAGTATTTT CASPTQGRVPSTDTQYF
TRBJ1-5 few NA TRBV15 TGTGCCACCAGCAGAAACCCGACAGGCGGGGTAAATCAGCCCCAGCATTTT CATSRNPTGGVNQPQHF
TRBJ1-1 many NA TRBV20-1 TGCAGTGCTAGGAAGGGAACTGAAGCTTTCTTT CSARKGTEAFF
TRBJ2-6 NA TRBD1 TRBV10-3 TGTGCCATCAGTCCGGGACAGGGGGGTTCCGATAGTCGTGGGGCCAACGTCCTGACTTTC CAISPGQGGSDSRGANVLTF
TRBJ2-2 many NA TRBV3-1 TGTGCCAGCAGCCAATCGAACGGGGAGCTGTTTTTT CASSQSNGELFF
TRBJ2-7 many TRBD2 TRBV27 TGTGCCTCTAAGCTAGCGGGGACCTACGAGCAGTACTTC CASKLAGTYEQYF
TRBJ2-1 many NA TRBV20-1 TGCAGTGGCAGCTCGATAGCGGACCACAATGAGCAGTTCTTC CSGSSIADHNEQFF
TRBJ1-4 many NA TRBV5-1 TGCGCCAGCAGCTTGGTAGGGAATGAAAAACTGTTTTTT CASSLVGNEKLFF
TRBJ2-3 many TRBD1 TRBV20-1 TGCAGTGCTGTTCCGGGACAGAGCACAGATACGCAGTATTTT CSAVPGQSTDTQYF
TRBJ2-7 NA NA TRBV13 TGTGCCAGCAGCTTAGGCCGGGGCGGTGATTACGAGCAGTACTTC CASSLGRGGDYEQYF
TRBJ2-2 many TRBD2 TRBV4-2 TGTGCCAGCAGCCAAGATGGGAGCGGGAGGGCAACCGGGGAGCTGTTTTTT CASSQDGSGRATGELFF